This is a list of T cell receptor beta chains from one sample in a study of T cell clones after liver transplantation. Method: immunoSEQ multiplex PCR; TCRdb's copy keeps in-frame clones and lacks some. This sample has about 99,000 clones, with around 86% found just once. Material: CD4+ T cells from blood, obtained before liver transplant. The origin of the receptors is a human donor who received a liver transplant. Both conserved end residues are part of each CDR3. A D gene is named only where the DNA matches it firmly. Where a row states a size, it is once, few, many or the class of an expanded clone; other rows omit it.

clone_size	v_call	d_call	j_call	cdr3_nt	cdr3_aa
-	TRBV4-2	-	TRBJ2-3	TGTGCCAGCAGCCAAGATGATGGGGAGGGGGGGCGGTATTTT	CASSQDDGEGGRYF
-	TRBV6-5	TRBD1	TRBJ2-2	TGTGCCAGCAAGGTACAGGGGTACGGGGAGCTGTTTTTT	CASKVQGYGELFF
few	TRBV2	-	TRBJ2-2	TGTGCCAGCAGGCCCCAGGGGTCGAACACCGGGGAGCTGTTTTTT	CASRPQGSNTGELFF
-	TRBV7-2	-	TRBJ2-2	TGTGCCAGCAGCTTAGAGAGTCGCCGCACCGGGGAGCTGTTTTTT	CASSLESRRTGELFF
-	TRBV7-9	-	TRBJ2-7	TGTGCCAGCAGGACCGGGAGCTACGAGCAGTACTTC	CASRTGSYEQYF
-	TRBV4-2	-	TRBJ1-1	TGTGCCAGCAGCGTCAGGGGAGAAACTGAAGCTTTCTTT	CASSVRGETEAFF
-	TRBV7-8	-	TRBJ1-2	TGTGCCAGCAGCTCCGGGGGGGCCGGGGAGAACTATGGCTACACCTTC	CASSSGGAGENYGYTF
-	TRBV21-1	-	TRBJ1-5	TGTGCCAGCAGCGTTAGCGCGGGGCAGCCCCAGCATTTT	CASSVSAGQPQHF
-	TRBV19	-	TRBJ1-5	TGTGCCAGTAGTATTAGTAGGGTTGATAGCAATCAGCCCCAGCATTTT	CASSISRVDSNQPQHF
-	TRBV7-7	-	TRBJ2-2	TGTGCCAGCAGCCCGCAGAACACCGGGGAGCTGTTTTTT	CASSPQNTGELFF
-	TRBV19	TRBD1	TRBJ2-2	TGTGCCAGTGACAGGGGTATAACCGGGGAGCTGTTTTTT	CASDRGITGELFF
-	TRBV5-1	-	TRBJ2-7	TGCGCCAGCAGAAAAACCTACGAGCAGTACTTC	CASRKTYEQYF
-	TRBV5-6	TRBD1	TRBJ2-3	TGTGCCAGCAGCTTACAGGGGGCTGTAGATACGCAGTATTTT	CASSLQGAVDTQYF
-	TRBV2	-	TRBJ2-1	TGTGCCAGCAGTTACCGGCAGGGGAATGAGCAGTTCTTC	CASSYRQGNEQFF
-	TRBV5-6	-	TRBJ1-1	TGTGCCAGCAGCTTGGGCAGGGTCACTGAAGCTTTCTTT	CASSLGRVTEAFF
-	TRBV9	TRBD2	TRBJ2-7	TGTGCCAGCAGCGTACAATCTACAGCGGGGGCCCCCTACGAGCAGTACTTC	CASSVQSTAGAPYEQYF
-	TRBV7-2	-	TRBJ2-4	TGTGCCAGCAGCTTAGCGGTAGAATCCATTCAGTACTTC	CASSLAVESIQYF
once	TRBV7-9	TRBD1	TRBJ1-2	TGTGCCAGCAGCACCCAAGGACAGGGAATCGGTGGCTACACCTTC	CASSTQGQGIGGYTF
-	TRBV27	TRBD1	TRBJ1-2	TGTGCCAGCAGTTTTAGCCAATTACAGGGGTCGGGAGGCTACACCTTC	CASSFSQLQGSGGYTF
-	TRBV19	-	TRBJ1-1	TGTGCCAGTAGTATGGCAACAGGCCGAATTATGAACACTGAAGCTTTCTTT	CASSMATGRIMNTEAFF
-	TRBV6-1	TRBD1	TRBJ2-2	TGTGCCAGCAGTGAAGCTCAGACAGGGCGGAACACCGGGGAGCTGTTTTTT	CASSEAQTGRNTGELFF
few	TRBV7-9	TRBD1	TRBJ1-2	TGTGCCAGCAGCTTAGGAGGACAGGGGGCACGGAGCTACACCTTC	CASSLGGQGARSYTF
-	TRBV11-2	TRBD2	TRBJ2-5	TGTGCCAGCAGCTCGGGACTAGCGGGGGGGGAGAAAGAGACCCAGTACTTC	CASSSGLAGGEKETQYF
-	TRBV6-5	-	TRBJ2-7	TGTGCCAGCAGCACCAGGGACTCTACCTACGAGCAGTACTTC	CASSTRDSTYEQYF
-	TRBV28	-	TRBJ1-2	TGTGCCAGCAGTATTTACAGGAGAGCATATGGCTACACCTTC	CASSIYRRAYGYTF
-	TRBV19	-	TRBJ2-3	TGTGCCAGTAGTATGGGGGTGACCTCTAGCACAGATACGCAGTATTTT	CASSMGVTSSTDTQYF
once	TRBV18	-	TRBJ1-3	TGTGCCAGCTCACTCTCGGAGGGTAACACCATATATTTT	CASSLSEGNTIYF